The clone carrying this TCR beta chain was seen a few times. The antigen remains undetermined. This record comes from a study of T cells after yellow fever vaccination. The V end lost 3 bases, the J end lost 0 bases, and 11 bases lay between the germline ends. The CDR3 is 15 amino acids. Germline CDR1 and CDR2: KGHSH and LQKENI. One entry per CDR3 protein results from TCRdb running MiXCR on the 5' RACE reads. Among some 390,000 distinct CDR3 sequences listed, 6.2% were seen once. General study results and limits: Shared CD4/CD8 clonotypes were a small share, likely from convergent recombination. Abundant clonotypes from the bulk population could contaminate FACS-sorted repertoires.

The V call is TRBV18, the J call TRBJ2-5; D call uncertain. The sample was PBMCs, taken 5 days after the yellow fever booster vaccination. This clonotype originated in a man aged 30 to 39 who received the YFV17D yellow fever vaccine. In DNA, the CDR3 is TGTGCCAGCTCACCCACAAGGGCCTACCAAGAGACCCAGTACTTC. Protein sequence: CASSPTRAYQETQYF. The full variable domain, with the rest looked up from reference TRBV18 and TRBJ2-5, is NAGVMQNPRHLVRRRGQEARLRCSPMKGHSHVYWYRQLPEEGLKFMVYLQKENIIDESGMPKERFSAEFPKEGPSILRIQQVVRGDSAAYFCASSPTRAYQETQYFGPGTRLLVL.